This T cell receptor beta chain was sequenced during a study of blood T cells in healthy people across ages. On the study more broadly: Per two T cells, template switching captured roughly one barcoded beta molecule.

The CDR3 length is 13 residues. V lost 5 bases and J lost 5, with 13 bases in between. Germline CDR1 is MNHEY and CDR2 is SMNVEV (reference sequence). A J-beta primer mix and a sample-barcoded 5' primer were used in a second PCR of roughly 6 to 11 cycles. Every cDNA molecule bore a tag from a template-switch adaptor containing 12 random nucleotides. TCRdb re-analysed the 5' RACE reads in MiXCR, keeping a single row per CDR3 protein. The sample records roughly 800,000 distinct CDR3 sequences, about 62% being singletons. As regards this clonotype: Its antigen is undetermined.

Study conclusions and caveats: Greater diversity and more naive CD4+ cells were seen in long-lived donors than in aged donors. Per million T cells, TCR beta diversity dropped about linearly as age rose.

Sequencing was performed on blood. V gene TRBV27 combines with J gene TRBJ2-7, with D possibly being TRBD1 (6 bases). The receptor's source is a man aged 30 to 39 in good health. The CDR3, as DNA: TGTGCCAGCAGTGCACAGGGTCCCCACGAGCAGTACTTC. Its protein product is CASSAQGPHEQYF.